The TCR beta chain described here comes from a study of cytomegalovirus exposure and HLA in healthy donors. PCR primers comprised 60 Vbeta and 13 Jbeta primers. Using immunoSEQ multiplex PCR, the repertoire was profiled, and TCRdb retains in-frame clones only, with some absent. The profile shows hundreds of thousands of clones, roughly 70% of them singletons. Regarding the study as a whole: There were some V segments, including TRBV6-2 and TRBV6-3, excluded as indistinguishable. In a later analysis, most CMV-associated TCR beta chains appeared HLA-restricted.

Details on this clone: The antigen is unknown.

Germline V gives CDR1 LGHNA, CDR2 YNFKEQ. The CDR3 runs 14 residues. What was sequenced was PBMCs. The receptor was isolated from a female donor in good health and CMV-seronegative. This chain connects TRBV4-2 to TRBJ2-5, with 8 bases aligning to TRBD1. The closer fit of TRBJ2-7 to the DNA end suggests the J call may be wrong. CDR3 sequence reads: CASSLRDRSYEQYF. The CDR3 DNA sequence: TGTGCCAGCAGCCTCCGGGACAGGTCCTACGAGCAGTACTTC.